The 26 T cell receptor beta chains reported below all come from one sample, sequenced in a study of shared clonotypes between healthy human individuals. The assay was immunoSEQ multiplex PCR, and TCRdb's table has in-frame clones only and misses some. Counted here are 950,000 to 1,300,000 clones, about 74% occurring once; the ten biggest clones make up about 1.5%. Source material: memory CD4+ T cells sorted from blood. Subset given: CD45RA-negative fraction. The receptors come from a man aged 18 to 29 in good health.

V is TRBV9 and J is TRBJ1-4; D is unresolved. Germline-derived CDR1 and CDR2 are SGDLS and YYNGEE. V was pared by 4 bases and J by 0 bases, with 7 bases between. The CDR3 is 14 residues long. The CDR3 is CASSPTPTNEKLFF. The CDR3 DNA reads TGTGCCAGCAGCCCCACACCAACTAATGAAAAACTGTTTTTT.

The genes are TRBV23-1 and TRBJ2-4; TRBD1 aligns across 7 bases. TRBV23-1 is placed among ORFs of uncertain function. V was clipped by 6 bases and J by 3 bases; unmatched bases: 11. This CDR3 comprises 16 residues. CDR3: CASSRTGNAYKNIQYF. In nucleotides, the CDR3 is TGCGCCAGCAGCCGGACAGGTAACGCCTACAAAAACATTCAGTACTTC.

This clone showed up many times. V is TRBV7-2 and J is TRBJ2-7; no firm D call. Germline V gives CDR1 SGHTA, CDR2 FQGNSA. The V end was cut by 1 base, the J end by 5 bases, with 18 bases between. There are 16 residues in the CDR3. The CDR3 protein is CASSLVVGPALNEQYF. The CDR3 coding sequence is TGTGCCAGCAGCTTAGTTGTAGGACCGGCCCTCAACGAGCAGTACTTC.

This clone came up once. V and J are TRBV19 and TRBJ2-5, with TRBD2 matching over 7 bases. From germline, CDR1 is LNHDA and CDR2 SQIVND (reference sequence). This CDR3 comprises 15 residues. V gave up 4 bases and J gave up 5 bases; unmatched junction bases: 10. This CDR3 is CASSTSGGRYETQYF. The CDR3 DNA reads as TGTGCCAGTAGTACTTCCGGGGGGAGGTACGAGACCCAGTACTTC.

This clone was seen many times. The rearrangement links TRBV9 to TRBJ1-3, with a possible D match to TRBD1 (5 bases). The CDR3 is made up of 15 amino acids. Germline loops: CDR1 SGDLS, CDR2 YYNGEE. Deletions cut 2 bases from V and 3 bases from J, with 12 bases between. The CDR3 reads CASSVMGQDGNTIYF. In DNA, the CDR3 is TGTGCCAGCAGCGTTATGGGGCAGGATGGAAACACCATATATTTT. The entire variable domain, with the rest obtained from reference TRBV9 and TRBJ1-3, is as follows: DSGVTQTPKHLITATGQRVTLRCSPRSGDLSVYWYQQSLDQGLQFLIQYYNGEERAKGNILERFSAQQFPDLHSELNLSSLELGDSALYFCASSVMGQDGNTIYFGEGSWLTVV.

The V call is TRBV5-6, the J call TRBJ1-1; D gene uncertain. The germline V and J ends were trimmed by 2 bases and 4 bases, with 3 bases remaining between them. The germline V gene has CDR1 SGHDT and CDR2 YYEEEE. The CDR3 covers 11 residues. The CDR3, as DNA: TGTGCCAGCAGCTTCCGCACTGAAGCTTTCTTT. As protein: CASSFRTEAFF.

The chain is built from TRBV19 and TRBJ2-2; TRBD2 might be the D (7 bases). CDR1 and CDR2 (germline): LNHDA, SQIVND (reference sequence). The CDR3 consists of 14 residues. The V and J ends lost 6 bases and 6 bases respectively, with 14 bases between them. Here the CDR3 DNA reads TGTGCCAGTAGCCCCGCGGGGGCATCCGGGGAGCTGTTTTTT. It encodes CASSPAGASGELFF.

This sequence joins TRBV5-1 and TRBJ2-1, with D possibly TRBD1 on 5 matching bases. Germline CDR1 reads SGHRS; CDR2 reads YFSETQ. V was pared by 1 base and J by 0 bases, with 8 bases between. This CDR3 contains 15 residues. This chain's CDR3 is CASSLSDSSYNEQFF. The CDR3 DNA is TGCGCCAGCAGCTTGTCAGACAGCTCCTACAATGAGCAGTTCTTC.

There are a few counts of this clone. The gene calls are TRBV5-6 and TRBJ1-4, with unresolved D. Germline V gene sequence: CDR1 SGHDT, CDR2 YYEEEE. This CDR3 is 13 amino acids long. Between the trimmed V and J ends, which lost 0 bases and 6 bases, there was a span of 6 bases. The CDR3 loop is CASSLGRYEKLFF. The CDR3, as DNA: TGTGCCAGCAGCTTGGGGCGGTATGAAAAACTGTTTTTT.

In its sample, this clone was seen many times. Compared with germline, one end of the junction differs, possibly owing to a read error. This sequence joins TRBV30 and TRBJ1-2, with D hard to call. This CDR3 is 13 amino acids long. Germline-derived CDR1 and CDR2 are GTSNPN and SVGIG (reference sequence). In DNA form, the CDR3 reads TGTGCCTCGAGTTGGTCCGGGTTAGATGGCTACACCTTC. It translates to CASSWSGLDGYTF.

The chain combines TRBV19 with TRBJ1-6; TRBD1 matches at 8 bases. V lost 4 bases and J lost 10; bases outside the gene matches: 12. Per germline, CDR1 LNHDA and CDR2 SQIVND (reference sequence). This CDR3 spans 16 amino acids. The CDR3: CASSTTATGGKSPLHF. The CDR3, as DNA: TGTGCCAGTAGTACCACCGCCACAGGGGGTAAATCACCCCTCCACTTT.

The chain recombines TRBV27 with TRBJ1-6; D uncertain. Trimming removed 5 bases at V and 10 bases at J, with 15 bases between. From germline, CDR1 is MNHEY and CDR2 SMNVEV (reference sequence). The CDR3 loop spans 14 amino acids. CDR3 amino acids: CASSVGLEISPLHF. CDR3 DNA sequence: TGTGCCAGCAGTGTGGGGTTGGAGATATCACCCCTCCACTTT.

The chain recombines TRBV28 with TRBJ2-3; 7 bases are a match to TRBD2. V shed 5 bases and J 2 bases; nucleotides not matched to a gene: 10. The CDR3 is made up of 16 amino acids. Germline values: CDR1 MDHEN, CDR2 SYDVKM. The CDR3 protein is CASSTQERGVTDTQYF. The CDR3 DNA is TGTGCCAGCAGTACCCAGGAGCGGGGTGTCACAGATACGCAGTATTTT.

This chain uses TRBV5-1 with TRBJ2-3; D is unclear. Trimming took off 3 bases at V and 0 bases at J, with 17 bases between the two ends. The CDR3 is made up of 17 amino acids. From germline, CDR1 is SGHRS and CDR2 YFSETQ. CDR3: CASSSLTTAISTDTQYF. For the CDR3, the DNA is TGCGCCAGCAGCTCCCTCACCACCGCCATAAGCACAGATACGCAGTATTTT. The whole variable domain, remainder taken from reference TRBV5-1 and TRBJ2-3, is KAGVTQTPRYLIKTRGQQVTLSCSPISGHRSVSWYQQTPGQGLQFLFEYFSETQRNKGNFPGRFSGRQFSNSRSEMNVSTLELGDSALYLCASSSLTTAISTDTQYFGPGTRLTVL.

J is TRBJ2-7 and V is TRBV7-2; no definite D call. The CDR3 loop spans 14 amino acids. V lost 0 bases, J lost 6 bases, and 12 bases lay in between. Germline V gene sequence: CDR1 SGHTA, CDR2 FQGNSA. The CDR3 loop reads CASSLAGSRSEQYF. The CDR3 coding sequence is TGTGCCAGCAGCTTAGCGGGAAGCCGAAGCGAGCAGTACTTC.

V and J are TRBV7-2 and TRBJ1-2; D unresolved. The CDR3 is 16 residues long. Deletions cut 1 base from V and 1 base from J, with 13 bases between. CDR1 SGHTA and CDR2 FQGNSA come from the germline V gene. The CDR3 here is CASSLVPDARNYGYTF. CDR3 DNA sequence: TGTGCCAGCAGCTTAGTCCCAGACGCTCGTAACTATGGCTACACCTTC. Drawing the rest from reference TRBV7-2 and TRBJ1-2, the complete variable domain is GAGVSQSPSNKVTEKGKDVELRCDPISGHTALYWYRQSLGQGLEFLIYFQGNSAPDKSGLPSDRFSAERTGGSVSTLTIQRTQQEDSAVYLCASSLVPDARNYGYTFGSGTRLTVV.

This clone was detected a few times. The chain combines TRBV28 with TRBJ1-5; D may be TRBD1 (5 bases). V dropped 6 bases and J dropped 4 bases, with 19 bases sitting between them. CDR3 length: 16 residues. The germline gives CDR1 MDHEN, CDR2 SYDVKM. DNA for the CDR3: TGTGCCAGCAGAATAGGGGTAAGGCAGGGAAATCAGCCCCAGCATTTT. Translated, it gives CASRIGVRQGNQPQHF.

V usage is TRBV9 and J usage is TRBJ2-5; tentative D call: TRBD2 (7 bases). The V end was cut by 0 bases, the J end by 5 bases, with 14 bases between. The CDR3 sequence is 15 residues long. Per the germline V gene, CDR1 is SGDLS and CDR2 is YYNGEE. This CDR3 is CASSVGGGGRETQYF. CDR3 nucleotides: TGTGCCAGCAGCGTAGGCGGGGGCGGTAGGGAGACCCAGTACTTC.

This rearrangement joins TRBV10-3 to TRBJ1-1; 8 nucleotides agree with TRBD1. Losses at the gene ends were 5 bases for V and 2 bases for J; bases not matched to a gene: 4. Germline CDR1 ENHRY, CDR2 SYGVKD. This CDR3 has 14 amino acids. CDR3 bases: TGTGCCATCAGTAACACAGGGGGAAACACTGAAGCTTTCTTT. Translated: CAISNTGGNTEAFF.

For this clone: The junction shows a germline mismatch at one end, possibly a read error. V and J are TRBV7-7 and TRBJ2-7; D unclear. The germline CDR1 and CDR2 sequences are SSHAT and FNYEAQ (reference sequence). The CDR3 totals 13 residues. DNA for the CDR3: TGTGCTAGCAGCTTAGAGGCAGGCTACGAGCAGTACTTC. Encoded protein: CASSLEAGYEQYF. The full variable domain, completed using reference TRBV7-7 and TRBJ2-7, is GAGVSQSPRYKVTKRGQDVTLRCDPISSHATLYWYQQALGQGPEFLTYFNYEAQPDKSGLPSDRFSAERPEGSISTLTIQRTEQRDSAMYRCASSLEAGYEQYFGPGTRLTVT.

CDR3 coding DNA: TGTGCCAGCAGTTCGTTATCCGACAGGGCGACTCAGCCCCAGCATTTT. Its translation: CASSSLSDRATQPQHF. V gene TRBV27 combines with J gene TRBJ1-5; TRBD1 aligns across 7 bases. The germline V gene encodes CDR1 MNHEY and CDR2 SMNVEV (reference sequence). This CDR3 comprises 16 residues. Trimming removed 4 bases from V and 6 bases from J; junction bases left unmatched: 12.

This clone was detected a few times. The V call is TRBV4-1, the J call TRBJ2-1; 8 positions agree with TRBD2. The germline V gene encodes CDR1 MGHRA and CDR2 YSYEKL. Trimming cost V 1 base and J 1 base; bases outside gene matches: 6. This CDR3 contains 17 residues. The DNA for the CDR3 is TGCGCCAGCAGCCAAGTGACCAGCGGGAGTTCCTACAATGAGCAGTTCTTC. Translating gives CASSQVTSGSSYNEQFF.

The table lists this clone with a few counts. The CDR3 DNA follows: TGTGCCAGCAGCCCACAAAGGTCGCAGCTACTTGCCTCCTACAATGAGCAGTTCTTC. Encoded protein: CASSPQRSQLLASYNEQFF. The chain links TRBV7-6 to TRBJ2-1, with D unclear. Germline loops: CDR1 SGHVS, CDR2 FNYEAQ. Trimming took 5 bases from V and 0 from J, leaving 23 bases between them. The length of the CDR3 is 19 residues.

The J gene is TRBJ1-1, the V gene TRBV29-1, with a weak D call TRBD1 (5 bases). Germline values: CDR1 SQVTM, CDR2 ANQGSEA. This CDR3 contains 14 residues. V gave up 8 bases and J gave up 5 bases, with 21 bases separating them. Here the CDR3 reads CSLNRGGIGTEAFF. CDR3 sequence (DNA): TGCAGCCTAAACCGCGGGGGGATCGGGACTGAAGCTTTCTTT.

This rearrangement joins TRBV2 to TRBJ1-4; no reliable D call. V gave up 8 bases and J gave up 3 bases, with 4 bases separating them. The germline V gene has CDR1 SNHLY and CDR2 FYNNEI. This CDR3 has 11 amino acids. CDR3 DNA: TGTGCCAGCGCGGCTAATGAAAAACTGTTTTTT. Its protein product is CASAANEKLFF.

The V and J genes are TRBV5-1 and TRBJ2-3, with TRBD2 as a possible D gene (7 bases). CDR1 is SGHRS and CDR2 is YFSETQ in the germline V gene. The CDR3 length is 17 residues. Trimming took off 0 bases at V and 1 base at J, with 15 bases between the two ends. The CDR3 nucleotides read TGCGCCAGCAGCTTGGCCCCCAGAGGGGGGGGCACAGATACGCAGTATTTT. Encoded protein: CASSLAPRGGGTDTQYF.